This TCR beta chain was documented in a study of beta chain features in type 1 diabetes. Study results and caveats: Type 1 diabetes patients had TCRB CDR3s that were shorter (moderately but significantly so) in all four CD4+ subsets. In comparison with healthy donors, patients had naive, central memory and Treg TCRB repertoires that appeared more similar. Whether HLA type affects TCRB rearrangement stayed undetermined in the present work.

Germline V lookup: CDR1 SEHNR, CDR2 FQNEAQ (reference sequence). This CDR3 comprises 17 residues. V trimming: 5 bases; J trimming: 0 bases; junction bases outside the gene matches: 7. This clone was detected only a few times. Its antigen is undetermined. Isolated RNA was reverse transcribed in full, so expressed TCRB transcripts were sequenced. The table came from immunoSEQ multiplex PCR; TCRdb's copy has only in-frame clones and leaves some out. The table lists 250,000 to 350,000 clones, 15% of them singletons, with around 0.015% in the top ten. This TCR derives from a man between 18 and 29 years old with type 1 diabetes. The rearrangement uses TRBV7-9 and TRBJ2-6; 7 bases agree with TRBD1. Sample: naive CD4+ T cells from blood. CDR3 sequence (DNA): TGTGCCAGCAGCCCGACAGGGAGCAGCTCTGGGGCCAACGTCCTGACTTTC. It codes for CASSPTGSSSGANVLTF.